A selection of T cell receptor beta chains follows, all from one sample in a study of immune cell composition in non-small cell lung cancer. Produced via immunoSEQ multiplex PCR; TCRdb's table is partial and in-frame only. Counted here are some 3,300 clones, 55% to 75% occurring once; the ten biggest clones make up around 5%. The sequencing input was non-adjacent lung tissue. These receptors were obtained from a human donor with non-small cell lung cancer. Both conserved end residues are part of each CDR3. The D gene is left open where the match is weak. Size is omitted from some rows. Given values are once, few, many or a class for expanded clones.

cdr3_nt cdr3_aa d_call cdr3_length v_call clone_size j_call
TGTGCCAGCAGCTCCCTTGCGGGGACAGGGCGCAATGAGCAGTTCTTC CASSSLAGTGRNEQFF TRBD1 16 TRBV27 - TRBJ2-1
TGTGCCAGTAGTATCCAAATAGCGCGCACAGATACGCAGTATTTT CASSIQIARTDTQYF - 15 TRBV19 - TRBJ2-3
TGTGCCAGCAGTTTATCCTCAGGGGCCACCATTGCAACTAATGAAAAACTGTTTTTT CASSLSSGATIATNEKLFF - 19 TRBV28 - TRBJ1-4
TGCGCCAGCAGCTCGGGACAGAGCTCCTATAATTCACCCCTCCACTTT CASSSGQSSYNSPLHF TRBD1 16 TRBV5-1 - TRBJ1-6
TGTGCCAGCAGCTTAAAGGGACAGGGGTACTCCGAGCAGTACTTC CASSLKGQGYSEQYF TRBD1 15 TRBV11-2 - TRBJ2-7
TGTGCCAGCAGTGAAGGGGCCAAAGGGGATGGCTACACCTTC CASSEGAKGDGYTF - 14 TRBV6-1 few TRBJ1-2
TGTGCCACCAGCGGGGCTAGCGGGGGGGCTGAGACCCAGTACTTC CATSGASGGAETQYF TRBD2 15 TRBV15 few TRBJ2-5
TGTGCCAGCAGCGGGACTAGCGGGGGGGCAAATACGCAGTATTTT CASSGTSGGANTQYF TRBD2 15 TRBV2 - TRBJ2-3
TGTGCCAGTAGCCTCGGACAGGGGGCGAGGAATTCACCCCTCCACTTT CASSLGQGARNSPLHF TRBD1 16 TRBV19 few TRBJ1-6
TGTGCCTGGAGGGGGGCAGGTAGGAAGACCCAGTACTTC CAWRGAGRKTQYF - 13 TRBV30 - TRBJ2-5
TGCAGCGCTCGGACAGGGGGCGTCGGGGAGCTGTTTTTT CSARTGGVGELFF TRBD1 13 TRBV29-1 - TRBJ2-2
TGTGCCAGCACTCCCCGACTCGGGAGCGGGGGTAACGAGCAGTACTTC CASTPRLGSGGNEQYF TRBD2 16 TRBV7-2 few TRBJ2-7
TGTGCCAGCAGCCCCCGGGGACTTTACGAGCAGTACTTC CASSPRGLYEQYF - 13 TRBV7-2 - TRBJ2-7
TGTGCCAGCAGCCAAGAAATGTGGCCCTACAATGAGCAGTTCTTC CASSQEMWPYNEQFF - 15 TRBV14 - TRBJ2-1
TGTGCCAGCAGAACAGGGGGCTGGGTGGCTGAAGCTTTCTTT CASRTGGWVAEAFF TRBD1 14 TRBV6-6 - TRBJ1-1
TGTGCCAGCAGTTTGTCGGGTGGGAGGGCCATCACCGGGGAGCTGTTTTTT CASSLSGGRAITGELFF TRBD2 17 TRBV28 - TRBJ2-2
TGTGCCAGCAGCTCTGGGGGGGTAGGCTCCTACGAGCAGTACTTC CASSSGGVGSYEQYF TRBD2 15 TRBV5-8 once TRBJ2-7
TGTGCCAGTAGTATCAGGGGTGGGCAGGGCTACGAGCAGTACTTC CASSIRGGQGYEQYF - 15 TRBV19 - TRBJ2-7
TGTGCCAGCAGCTCCGAGGGCGGCTACACCTTC CASSSEGGYTF - 11 TRBV11-3 once TRBJ1-2
TGCGCCAGCACTAACCAGGGCGGGAACACTGAAGCTTTCTTT CASTNQGGNTEAFF - 14 TRBV5-1 - TRBJ1-1
TGTGCCAGCAGCGCCGCAAGCCAAACGCAGTATTTT CASSAASQTQYF - 12 TRBV7-2 - TRBJ2-3
TGTGCCAGCTCACCGAGCGGGAGGATGAGGGGGACAGATACGCAGTATTTT CASSPSGRMRGTDTQYF TRBD2 17 TRBV18 few TRBJ2-3
TGTGCCAGCAGTTTGACAGGGCCCTATGGCTACACCTTC CASSLTGPYGYTF TRBD1 13 TRBV28 - TRBJ1-2